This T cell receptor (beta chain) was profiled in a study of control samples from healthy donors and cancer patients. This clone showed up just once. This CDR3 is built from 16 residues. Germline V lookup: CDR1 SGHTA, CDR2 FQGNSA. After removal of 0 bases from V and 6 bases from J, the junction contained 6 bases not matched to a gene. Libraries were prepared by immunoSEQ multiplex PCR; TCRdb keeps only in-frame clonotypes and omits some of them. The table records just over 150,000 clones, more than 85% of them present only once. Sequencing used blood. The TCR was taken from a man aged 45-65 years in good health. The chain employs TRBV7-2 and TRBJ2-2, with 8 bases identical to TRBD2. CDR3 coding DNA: TGTGCCAGCAGCTTAGCGCTTGGACTAGCCTCCGGGGAGCTGTTTTTT. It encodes CASSLALGLASGELFF.